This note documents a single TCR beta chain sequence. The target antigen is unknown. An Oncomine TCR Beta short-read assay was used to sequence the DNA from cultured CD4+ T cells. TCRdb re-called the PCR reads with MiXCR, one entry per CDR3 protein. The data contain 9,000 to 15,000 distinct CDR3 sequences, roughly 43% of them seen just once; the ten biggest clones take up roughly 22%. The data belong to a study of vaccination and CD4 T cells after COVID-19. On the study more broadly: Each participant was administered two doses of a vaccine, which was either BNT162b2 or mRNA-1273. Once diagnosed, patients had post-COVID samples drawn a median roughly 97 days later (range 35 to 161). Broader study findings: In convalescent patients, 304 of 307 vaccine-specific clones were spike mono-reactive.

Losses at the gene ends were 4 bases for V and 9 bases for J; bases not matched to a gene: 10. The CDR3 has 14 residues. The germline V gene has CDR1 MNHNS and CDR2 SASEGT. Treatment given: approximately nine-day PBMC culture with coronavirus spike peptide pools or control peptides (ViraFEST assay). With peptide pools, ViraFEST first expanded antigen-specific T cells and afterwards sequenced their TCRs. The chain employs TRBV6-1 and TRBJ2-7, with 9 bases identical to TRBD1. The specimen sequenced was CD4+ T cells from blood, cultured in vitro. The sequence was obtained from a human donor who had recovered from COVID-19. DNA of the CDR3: TGTGCCAGCAGTGCCGGGACAGGGCCCGCGATGCAGTACTTC. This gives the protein CASSAGTGPAMQYF.